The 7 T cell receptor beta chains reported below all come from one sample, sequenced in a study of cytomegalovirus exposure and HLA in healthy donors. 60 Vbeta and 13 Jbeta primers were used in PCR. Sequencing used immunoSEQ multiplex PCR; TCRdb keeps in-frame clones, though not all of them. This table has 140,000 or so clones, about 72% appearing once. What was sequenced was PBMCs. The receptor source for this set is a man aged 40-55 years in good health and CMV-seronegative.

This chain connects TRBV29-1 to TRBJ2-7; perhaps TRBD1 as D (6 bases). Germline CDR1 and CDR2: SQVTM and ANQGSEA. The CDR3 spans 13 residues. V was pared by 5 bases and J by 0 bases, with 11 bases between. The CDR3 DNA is TGCAGCGTTAAAACAGGGCCCTCCTACGAGCAGTACTTC. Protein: CSVKTGPSYEQYF.

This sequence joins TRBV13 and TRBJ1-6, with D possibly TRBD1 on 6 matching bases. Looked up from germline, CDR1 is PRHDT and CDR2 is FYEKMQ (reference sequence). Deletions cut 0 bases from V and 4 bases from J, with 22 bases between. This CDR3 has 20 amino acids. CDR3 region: CASSLGLSRGRFKYNSPLHF. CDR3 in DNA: TGTGCCAGCAGCTTAGGTTTGTCGCGGGGGCGTTTCAAGTATAATTCACCCCTCCACTTT.

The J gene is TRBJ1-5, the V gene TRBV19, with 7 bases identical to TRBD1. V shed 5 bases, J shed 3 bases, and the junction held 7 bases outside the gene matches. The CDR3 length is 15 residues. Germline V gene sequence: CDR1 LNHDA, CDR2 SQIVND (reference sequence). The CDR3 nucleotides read TGTGCCAGTAGTGGCCGGGACAGCTTCAATCAGCCCCAGCATTTT. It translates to CASSGRDSFNQPQHF.

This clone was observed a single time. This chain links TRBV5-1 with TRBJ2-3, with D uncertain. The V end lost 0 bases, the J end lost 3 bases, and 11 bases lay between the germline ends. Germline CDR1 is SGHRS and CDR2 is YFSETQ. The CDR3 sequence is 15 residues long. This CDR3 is CASSLEQIITDTQYF. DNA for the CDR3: TGCGCCAGCAGCTTGGAGCAAATAATAACAGATACGCAGTATTTT.

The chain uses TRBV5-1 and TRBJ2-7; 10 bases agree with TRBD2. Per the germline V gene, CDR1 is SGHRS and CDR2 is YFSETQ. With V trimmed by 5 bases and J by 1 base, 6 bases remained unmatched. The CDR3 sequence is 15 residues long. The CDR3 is CASSFWTSGSYEQYF. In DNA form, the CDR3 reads TGCGCCAGCAGTTTTTGGACTAGCGGTTCCTACGAGCAGTACTTC.

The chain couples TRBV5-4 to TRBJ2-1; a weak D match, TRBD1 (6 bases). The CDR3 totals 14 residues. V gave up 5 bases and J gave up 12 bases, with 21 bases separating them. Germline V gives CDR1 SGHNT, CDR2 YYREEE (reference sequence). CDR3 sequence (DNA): TGTGCCAGCAGTTCCAGGGGTGGCGAAGAGAGGCAGTTCTTC. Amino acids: CASSSRGGEERQFF.

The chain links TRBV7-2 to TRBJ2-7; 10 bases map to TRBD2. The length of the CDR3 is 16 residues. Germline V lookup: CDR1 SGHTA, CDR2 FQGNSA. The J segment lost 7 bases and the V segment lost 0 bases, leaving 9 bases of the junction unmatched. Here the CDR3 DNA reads TGTGCCAGCAGCTTAGCGGCTAGCGGGAGAGGTCGAGAGCAGTACTTC. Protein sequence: CASSLAASGRGREQYF.